The clone carrying this TCR beta chain was detected a few times. The protocol was immunoSEQ multiplex PCR, while the TCRdb copy is restricted to in-frame clones and leaves out a portion. The table includes some 150,000 clones, 91% detected once. These data belong to a study of control samples from healthy donors and cancer patients. This CDR3 has 13 residues. The source is a man younger than 35 in good health. The sequenced sample was blood. The rearrangement joins TRBV21-1 to TRBJ2-7; the table's D gene call, TRBD1, was not cross checked with the DNA. TRBV21-1 is a pseudogene segment. CDR3 sequence reads: CASSTRTSYEQYF. The CDR3 DNA reads as TGTGCCAGCAGCACTAGGACATCCTACGAGCAGTACTTC.